This T cell receptor (beta chain) is from a study of cytomegalovirus exposure and HLA in healthy donors. On the study more broadly: Most donors, about 77% of more than 300 genotyped, fell in the Caucasian-associated ancestry cluster.

Study-level points and caveats: A later analysis reportedly identified an Asian-associated ancestry cluster as carrying fewer N-insertions than the approximately 730-donor mean. Because they were indistinguishable, some V segments, including TRBV6-2 and TRBV6-3, were excluded.

The germline V gene encodes CDR1 SGHRS and CDR2 YFSETQ. V was pared by 2 bases and J by 3 bases, with 5 bases of the junction left unmatched. The CDR3 is made up of 14 amino acids. Notes on this clone: What it binds is unknown.

13 Jbeta primers and 60 Vbeta primers were used for the PCR. The protocol was immunoSEQ multiplex PCR, while the TCRdb copy is restricted to in-frame clones and leaves out a portion. The listing contains 70,000 or so clones. The chain links TRBV5-1 to TRBJ2-7; TRBD1 matches at 7 bases. Sequencing used PBMCs. This clonotype was sampled from a boy aged 5-17 years in good health and CMV-seronegative. DNA of the CDR3: TGCGCCAGCAGCTTAGGGGACAGCTTCTACGAGCAGTACTTC. Protein sequence: CASSLGDSFYEQYF.